The 6 T cell receptor beta chains below all came from one sample that was sequenced in a study of T cells in Graves' hyperthyroidism and ophthalmopathy. Amplification yielded TCR beta CDR3 regions, with RNA transcripts as the source. With the HTBI primer set, the TCR CDR3 went through a first round of RT-PCR. TCRdb re-called the multiplex PCR reads with MiXCR, one entry per CDR3 protein. This table has fewer than 650,000 distinct CDR3 sequences, around 50% appearing once. The material sequenced was peripheral blood or thyroid tissue (not recorded which). The receptors here all came from an adult woman with Graves' disease, either hyperthyroidism or ophthalmopathy (not recorded which).

Note on this clonotype: The junction differs from germline at one of its ends, possibly a read error. The V and J genes are TRBV10-3 and TRBJ1-1; D unresolved. The CDR3 runs to 14 residues. CDR1 ENHRY and CDR2 SYGVKD come from the germline V gene. As DNA, the CDR3 is TGTGCCAGCAGTTACTCTCGCATGAACACTGAAGCTTTCTTT. It yields the protein CASSYSRMNTEAFF.

This clonotype was detected only once. The rearrangement links TRBV20-1 to TRBJ1-5; 7 bases are shared with TRBD1. This CDR3 has 13 amino acids. CDR1 DFQATT and CDR2 SNEGSKA come from the germline V gene (reference sequence). V dropped 4 bases and J dropped 11; count of bases not matched to a gene: 11. CDR3 bases: TGCAGTGCTAATCCGGGACAGTTTTTGTCCCAGCATTTT. Amino acid sequence: CSANPGQFLSQHF.

This clonotype has a count of ten or more. The chain employs TRBV7-9 and TRBJ2-7, with D unclear. V lost 5 bases to trimming and J lost 7 bases, with 18 bases between them. CDR3 length: 14 residues. The V gene's germline CDR1 is SEHNR and CDR2 FQNEAQ (reference sequence). The CDR3 nucleotides read TGTGCCAGCAGCCCCAGCCTGCCAGACGGGGAGCAGTACTTC. This gives the protein CASSPSLPDGEQYF.

This chain connects TRBV7-9 to TRBJ2-7; D not resolved. The CDR3 totals 13 residues. The germline V gene has CDR1 SEHNR and CDR2 FQNEAQ (reference sequence). Trimming cost V 1 base and J 2 bases, with 6 bases left between them. DNA of the CDR3: TGTGCCAGCAGCTTAGAAAACACCTACGAGCAGTACTTC. Translated: CASSLENTYEQYF.

Ten or more counts support this clonotype. The chain is built from TRBV7-2 and TRBJ1-3, with D uncertain. The CDR3 is made up of 16 amino acids. V lost 0 bases to trimming and J lost 0 bases, with 9 bases between them. Per the germline V gene, CDR1 is SGHTA and CDR2 is FQGNSA. CDR3 DNA: TGTGCCAGCAGCTTAGCCAGGCCTTCCTCTGGAAACACCATATATTTT. Its protein is CASSLARPSSGNTIYF.

This CDR3 is CASSQEGSTKGYTF. In DNA, the CDR3 is TGTGCCAGCAGCCAAGAGGGCAGCACGAAAGGCTACACCTTC. The chain has TRBV2 and TRBJ1-2; D is unresolved. CDR3 length equals 14 residues. Trimming pared 6 bases from V and 8 bases from J, leaving 19 bases between. The V gene's germline CDR1 is SNHLY and CDR2 FYNNEI.